The 24 T cell receptor beta chains below all came from one sample that was sequenced in a study of shared clonotypes between healthy human individuals. Using immunoSEQ multiplex PCR, the repertoire was profiled, and TCRdb retains in-frame clones only, with some absent. The sample has over a million clones; approximately 98.5% are singletons. Source material: naive CD4+ T cells sorted from blood. Subset noted: CD45RA+ positively selected. The receptor source for this set is a man younger than 45 in good health.

This chain connects TRBV2 to TRBJ2-3, with 11 positions matching TRBD2. The CDR3 covers 16 residues. Germline trimming cut 3 bases from V and 6 bases from J; bases unmatched to any gene: 8. Germline V gene lookup returns CDR1 SNHLY and CDR2 FYNNEI. For the CDR3, the DNA is TGTGCCAGCAGTGAGAGTTTAGCGGGAGGGCGTGATACGCAGTATTTT. Amino acids: CASSESLAGGRDTQYF.

Details on this clone: One end of the junction is discordant with germline, which a read error may explain. The V call is TRBV20-1, the J call TRBJ2-7; D gene uncertain. Germline V CDR1 and CDR2: DFQATT, SNEGSKA (reference sequence). The CDR3 consists of 11 residues. The CDR3 protein is CSALDPPTWNF. For the CDR3, the DNA is TGCAGTGCTTTGGACCCGCCTACCTGGAACTTC.

This chain links TRBV14 with TRBJ2-1; TRBD2 matches 14 bases. The CDR3 length is 17 residues. In germline, CDR1 is SGHDN, CDR2 FVKESK. V lost 2 bases, J lost 7 bases, and 7 bases stayed unmatched. CDR3 protein: CASSQSRTSGRRNEQFF. The CDR3 DNA follows: TGTGCCAGCAGCCAAAGCCGGACTAGCGGGAGGCGGAATGAGCAGTTCTTC.

Notes on this clone: Within the sample, other DNA sequences also encode this same CDR3. The J gene is TRBJ2-7, the V gene TRBV7-6, with 9 bases that match TRBD1. Germline CDR1 SGHVS, CDR2 FNYEAQ. The CDR3 is made up of 14 amino acids. After removal of 1 base from V and 3 bases from J, the junction contained 1 base not matched to a gene. This CDR3 reads CASSLGGQGYEQYF. In nucleotides, the CDR3 is TGTGCCAGCAGCTTAGGGGGACAGGGCTACGAGCAGTACTTC.

This clone was observed once. V and J are TRBV27 and TRBJ2-5; TRBD1 aligns across 7 bases. Germline V lookup: CDR1 MNHEY, CDR2 SMNVEV (reference sequence). V lost 6 bases and J lost 2; bases outside the gene matches: 3. The CDR3 length is 13 residues. The CDR3 reads CASRPTGQETQYF. The CDR3 DNA reads as TGTGCCAGCAGACCGACAGGGCAAGAGACCCAGTACTTC.

This clone appeared a single time. The rearrangement links TRBV19 to TRBJ2-7, with 8 bases matching TRBD2. The J segment lost 7 bases and the V segment lost 6 bases, leaving 11 bases of the junction unmatched. CDR1 is LNHDA and CDR2 is SQIVND in the germline V gene (reference sequence). This CDR3 region has 14 residues. The CDR3, as DNA: TGTGCCAGTAGCCCGGGACTAGTGACGGATGAGCAGTACTTC. Translated, it gives CASSPGLVTDEQYF.

The chain couples TRBV29-1 to TRBJ2-1; 14 bases map to TRBD2. Germline trimming cut 0 bases from V and 1 base from J; bases unmatched to any gene: 11. The germline gives CDR1 SQVTM, CDR2 ANQGSEA. The CDR3 length is 20 residues. For the CDR3, the DNA is TGCAGCGTTGAAGAAGGGACTAGCGGGAGTGGGTTTGGGTCCTACAATGAGCAGTTCTTC. The encoded protein is CSVEEGTSGSGFGSYNEQFF.

The chain combines TRBV18 with TRBJ1-4, with no clear D. With 4 bases removed from V and 10 bases from J, the gap between germline ends came to 16 bases. The CDR3 consists of 14 residues. Germline lookup yields CDR1 KGHSH and CDR2 LQKENI. The CDR3, as DNA: TGTGCCAGCTCACTCCCGGCGGCCAACGGAAAACTGTTTTTT. As protein: CASSLPAANGKLFF.

Here the CDR3 reads CASSFGDREGDTQYF. The CDR3 nucleotides are TGCGCCAGCAGCTTCGGGGACAGGGAGGGGGATACGCAGTATTTT. The gene calls are TRBV5-1 and TRBJ2-3; 9 bases fit TRBD1. Germline CDR1 and CDR2: SGHRS and YFSETQ. V shed 2 bases and J 6 bases; nucleotides not matched to a gene: 7. The CDR3 loop spans 15 amino acids. The full variable domain, with the rest looked up from reference TRBV5-1 and TRBJ2-3, is KAGVTQTPRYLIKTRGQQVTLSCSPISGHRSVSWYQQTPGQGLQFLFEYFSETQRNKGNFPGRFSGRQFSNSRSEMNVSTLELGDSALYLCASSFGDREGDTQYFGPGTRLTVL.

This chain links TRBV9 with TRBJ2-7, with D possibly being TRBD2 (6 bases). Trimming shortened V by 2 bases and J by 4 bases, and 16 bases separated the two germline ends. Germline V CDR1 and CDR2: SGDLS, YYNGEE. The CDR3 contains 15 residues. CDR3 in DNA: TGTGCCAGCAGCGTGGACGCCCTCGGGGGATACGAGCAGTACTTC. This translates into CASSVDALGGYEQYF.

The chain is built from TRBV18 and TRBJ1-2, with D possibly TRBD1 on 6 matching bases. V was shortened by 5 bases and J by 4 bases, with 17 bases between the two germline ends. Germline lookup yields CDR1 KGHSH and CDR2 LQKENI. This CDR3 has 15 amino acids. The CDR3 sequence is CASSFTGGSGYGYTF. Here the CDR3 DNA reads TGTGCCAGCTCATTTACGGGGGGCTCAGGCTATGGCTACACCTTC.

The chain employs TRBV5-1 and TRBJ2-7; 9 bases are a match to TRBD2. The CDR3 covers 18 residues. Trimming at V came to 0 bases and at J to 0 bases, leaving 10 bases not matched to a gene. Looked up from germline, CDR1 is SGHRS and CDR2 is YFSETQ. The CDR3 here is CASSLGLAVKLSSYEQYF. Here the CDR3 DNA reads TGCGCCAGCAGCTTGGGACTAGCGGTGAAATTGAGCTCCTACGAGCAGTACTTC.

Note on this clone: Other DNA sequences from this sample encode an identical CDR3 as well. The rearrangement joins TRBV6-5 to TRBJ1-1, with D possibly being TRBD1 (5 bases). The CDR3 runs 14 residues. CDR1 is MNHEY, CDR2 SVGAGI, per germline. The V end lost 5 bases, the J end lost 2 bases, and 12 bases lay between the germline ends. Here the CDR3 DNA reads TGTGCCAGCAGTCTAGGGACGGCTAACACTGAAGCTTTCTTT. Translating it yields CASSLGTANTEAFF.

The rearrangement links TRBV6-5 to TRBJ2-7, with D possibly being TRBD1 (5 bases). Per the germline V gene, CDR1 is MNHEY and CDR2 is SVGAGI. V lost 6 bases and J 3 bases, leaving 18 bases between the germline ends. The CDR3 consists of 15 residues. The CDR3 spells CASSSQGFRNYEQYF. CDR3 nucleotides: TGTGCCAGCAGCTCCCAGGGCTTTAGGAACTACGAGCAGTACTTC.

The rearrangement links TRBV15 to TRBJ2-3, with 8 bases fitting TRBD2. V was clipped by 6 bases and J by 3 bases; unmatched bases: 8. The length of the CDR3 is 15 residues. Germline V lookup: CDR1 LNHNV, CDR2 YYDKDF (reference sequence). The CDR3 reads CATRAPGTRTDTQYF. The CDR3 DNA sequence: TGTGCCACCAGAGCCCCCGGGACTAGAACAGATACGCAGTATTTT. Supplemented by reference TRBV15 and TRBJ2-3, the full variable domain reads DAMVIQNPRYQVTQFGKPVTLSCSQTLNHNVMYWYQQKSSQAPKLLFHYYDKDFNNEADTPDNFQSRRPNTSFCFLDIRSPGLGDTAMYLCATRAPGTRTDTQYFGPGTRLTVL.

The gene calls are TRBV5-5 and TRBJ2-5, with D perhaps being TRBD1 or TRBD2 (6 bases each). The V gene's germline CDR1 is SGHKS and CDR2 YYEKEE (reference sequence). This CDR3 has 14 amino acids. Trimming cost V 2 bases and J 2 bases, with 10 bases left between them. CDR3 region: CASSFGGTQETQYF. The CDR3 region has the DNA TGTGCCAGCAGCTTCGGCGGGACACAAGAGACCCAGTACTTC.

The V gene is TRBV27, the J gene TRBJ2-7; 9 bases line up with TRBD2. CDR3 size: 14 residues. V lost 7 bases and J lost 5; bases outside the gene matches: 9. CDR1 MNHEY and CDR2 SMNVEV come from the germline V gene (reference sequence). This chain's CDR3 is CASIFRVAGDEQYF. DNA of the CDR3: TGTGCCAGCATCTTTAGGGTAGCGGGAGACGAGCAGTACTTC.

The chain couples TRBV29-1 to TRBJ1-4, with a weak D call TRBD1 (5 bases). CDR1 is SQVTM and CDR2 is ANQGSEA in the germline V gene. CDR3 size: 12 residues. Trimming left V 4 bases short and J 8 bases short, with 11 bases between. DNA for the CDR3: TGCAGCGTTGTCGCGGGGGGGGAAAAACTGTTTTTT. Protein: CSVVAGGEKLFF. Using reference TRBV29-1 and TRBJ1-4 for the parts outside the CDR3, the full variable domain is SAVISQKPSRDICQRGTSLTIQCQVDSQVTMMFWYRQQPGQSLTLIATANQGSEATYESGFVIDKFPISRPNLTFSTLTVSNMSPEDSSIYLCSVVAGGEKLFFGSGTQLSVL.

The chain uses TRBV5-4 and TRBJ2-1, with a tentative D call TRBD1 (6 bases). V lost 1 base and J 3 bases, leaving 11 bases between the germline ends. Germline V lookup: CDR1 SGHNT, CDR2 YYREEE (reference sequence). The CDR3 length is 15 residues. CDR3 protein: CASSLTGILYNEQFF. The CDR3 DNA is TGTGCCAGCAGCTTGACAGGGATCCTCTACAATGAGCAGTTCTTC.

The sample holds one count of this clone. The genes are TRBV29-1 and TRBJ2-5; 9 bases are a match to TRBD2. Germline values: CDR1 SQVTM, CDR2 ANQGSEA. The CDR3 has 13 amino acids. The V segment lost 5 bases and the J segment 5 bases; nucleotides outside the gene matches: 6. Here the CDR3 reads CSVLAGGRETQYF. CDR3 in DNA: TGCAGCGTTTTGGCGGGAGGGCGGGAGACCCAGTACTTC.

The rearrangement joins TRBV9 to TRBJ2-1, with 8 bases lining up with TRBD2. Looked up from germline, CDR1 is SGDLS and CDR2 is YYNGEE. V was clipped by 3 bases and J by 0 bases; unmatched bases: 5. This CDR3 is built from 16 residues. The CDR3 nucleotides are TGTGCCAGCAGCGCCGCGCTAGCGGGCTCCTACAATGAGCAGTTCTTC. Translation: CASSAALAGSYNEQFF.

V gene TRBV7-2 combines with J gene TRBJ2-2; 13 positions match TRBD2. CDR1 SGHTA and CDR2 FQGNSA come from the germline V gene. V lost 5 bases to trimming and J lost 4 bases; unmatched junction nucleotides: 10. This CDR3 contains 18 residues. This CDR3 is CASSRSGLAGWSTGELFF. In DNA form, the CDR3 reads TGTGCCAGCAGCCGCTCGGGACTAGCGGGATGGTCCACCGGGGAGCTGTTTTTT.

The chain couples TRBV6-5 to TRBJ2-2; possibly TRBD2 for D (5 bases). Germline values: CDR1 MNHEY, CDR2 SVGAGI. The ends were cut back, 6 bases at V and 6 bases at J, with 8 bases in the middle. This CDR3 has 12 amino acids. This chain's CDR3 is CASRDYPGELFF. CDR3 DNA sequence: TGTGCCAGCAGAGACTATCCCGGGGAGCTGTTTTTT.

This clone has a single count. Written as DNA, the CDR3 is TGTGCCAGCACACACCCTAACTATGGCTACACCTTC. It specifies CASTHPNYGYTF. The rearrangement joins TRBV6-5 to TRBJ1-2; D not certain. This CDR3 contains 12 residues. V was shortened by 7 bases and J by 0 bases, with 6 bases between the two germline ends. Looked up from germline, CDR1 is MNHEY and CDR2 is SVGAGI.